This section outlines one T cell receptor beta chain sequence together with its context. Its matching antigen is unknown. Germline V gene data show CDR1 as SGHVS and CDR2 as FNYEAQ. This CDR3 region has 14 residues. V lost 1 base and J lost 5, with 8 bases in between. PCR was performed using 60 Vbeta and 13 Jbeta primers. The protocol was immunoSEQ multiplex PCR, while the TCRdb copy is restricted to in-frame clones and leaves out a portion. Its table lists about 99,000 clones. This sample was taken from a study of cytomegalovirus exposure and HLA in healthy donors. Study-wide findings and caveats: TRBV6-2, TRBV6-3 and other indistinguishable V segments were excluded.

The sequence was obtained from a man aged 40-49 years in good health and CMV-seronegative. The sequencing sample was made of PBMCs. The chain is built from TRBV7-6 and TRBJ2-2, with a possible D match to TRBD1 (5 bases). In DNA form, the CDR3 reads TGTGCCAGCAGCTTAGATCAGGGTACCGGGGAGCTGTTTTTT. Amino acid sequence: CASSLDQGTGELFF. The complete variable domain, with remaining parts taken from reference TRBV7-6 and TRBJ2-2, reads GAGVSQSPRYKVTKRGQDVALRCDPISGHVSLYWYRQALGQGPEFLTYFNYEAQQDKSGLPNDRFSAERPEGSISTLTIQRTEQRDSAMYRCASSLDQGTGELFFGEGSRLTVL.